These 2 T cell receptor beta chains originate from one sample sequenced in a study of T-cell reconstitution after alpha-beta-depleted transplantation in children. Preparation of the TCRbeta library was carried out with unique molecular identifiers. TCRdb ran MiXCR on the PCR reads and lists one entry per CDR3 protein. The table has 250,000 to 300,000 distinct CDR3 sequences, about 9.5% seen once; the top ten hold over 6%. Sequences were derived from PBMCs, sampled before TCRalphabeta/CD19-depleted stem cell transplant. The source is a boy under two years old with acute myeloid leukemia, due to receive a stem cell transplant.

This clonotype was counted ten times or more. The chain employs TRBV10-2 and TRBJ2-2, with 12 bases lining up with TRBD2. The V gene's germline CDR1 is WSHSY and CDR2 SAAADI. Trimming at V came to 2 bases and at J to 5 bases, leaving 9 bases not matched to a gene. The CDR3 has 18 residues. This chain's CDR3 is CASSEPELAGGGTGELFF. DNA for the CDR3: TGCGCCAGCAGTGAGCCCGAACTAGCGGGAGGCGGTACCGGGGAGCTGTTTTTT.

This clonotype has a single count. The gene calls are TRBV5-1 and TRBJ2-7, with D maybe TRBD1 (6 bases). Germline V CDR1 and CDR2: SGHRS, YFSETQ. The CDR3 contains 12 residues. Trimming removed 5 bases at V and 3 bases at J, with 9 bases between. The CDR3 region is CASRGRGYEQYF. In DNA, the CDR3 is TGCGCCAGCAGGGGCAGGGGCTACGAGCAGTACTTC.